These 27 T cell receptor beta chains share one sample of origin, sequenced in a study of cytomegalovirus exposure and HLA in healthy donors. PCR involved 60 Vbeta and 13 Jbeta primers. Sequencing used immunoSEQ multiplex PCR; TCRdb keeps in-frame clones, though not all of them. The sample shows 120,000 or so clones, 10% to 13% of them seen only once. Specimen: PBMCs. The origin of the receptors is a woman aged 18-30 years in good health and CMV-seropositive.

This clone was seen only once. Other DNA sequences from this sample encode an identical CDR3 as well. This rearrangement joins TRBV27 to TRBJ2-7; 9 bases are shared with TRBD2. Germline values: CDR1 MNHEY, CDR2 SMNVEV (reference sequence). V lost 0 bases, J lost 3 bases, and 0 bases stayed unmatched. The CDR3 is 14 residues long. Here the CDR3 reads CASSLSSGSYEQYF. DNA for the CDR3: TGTGCCAGCAGTTTATCTAGCGGGAGCTACGAGCAGTACTTC.

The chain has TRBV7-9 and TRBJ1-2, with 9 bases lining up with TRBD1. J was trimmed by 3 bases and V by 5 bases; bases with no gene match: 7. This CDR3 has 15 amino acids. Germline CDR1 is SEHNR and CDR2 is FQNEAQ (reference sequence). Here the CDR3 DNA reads TGTGCCAGCAGCCGCGGACAGGGGAGGGACTATGGCTACACCTTC. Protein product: CASSRGQGRDYGYTF.

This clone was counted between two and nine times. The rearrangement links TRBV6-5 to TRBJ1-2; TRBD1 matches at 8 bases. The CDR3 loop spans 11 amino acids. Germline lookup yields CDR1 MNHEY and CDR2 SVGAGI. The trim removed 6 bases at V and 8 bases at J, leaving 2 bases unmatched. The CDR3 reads CASRRQGGYTF. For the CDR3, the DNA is TGTGCCAGCAGACGACAGGGGGGCTACACCTTC.

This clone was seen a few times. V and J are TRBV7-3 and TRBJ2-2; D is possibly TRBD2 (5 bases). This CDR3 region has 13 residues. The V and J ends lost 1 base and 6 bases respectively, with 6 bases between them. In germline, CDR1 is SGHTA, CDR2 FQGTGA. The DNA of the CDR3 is TGTGCCAGCAGCTTAATGGGAGCCGGGGAGCTGTTTTTT. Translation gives CASSLMGAGELFF. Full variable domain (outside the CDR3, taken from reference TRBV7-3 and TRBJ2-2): GAGVSQTPSNKVTEKGKYVELRCDPISGHTALYWYRQSLGQGPEFLIYFQGTGAADDSGLPNDRFFAVRPEGSVSTLKIQRTERGDSAVYLCASSLMGAGELFFGEGSRLTVL.

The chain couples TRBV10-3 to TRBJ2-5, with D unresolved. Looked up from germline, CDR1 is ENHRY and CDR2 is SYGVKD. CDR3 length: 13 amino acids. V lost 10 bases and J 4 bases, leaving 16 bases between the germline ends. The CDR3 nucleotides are TGTGCCAATCAAATAGCTTTAGGAGAGACCCAGTACTTC. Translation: CANQIALGETQYF.

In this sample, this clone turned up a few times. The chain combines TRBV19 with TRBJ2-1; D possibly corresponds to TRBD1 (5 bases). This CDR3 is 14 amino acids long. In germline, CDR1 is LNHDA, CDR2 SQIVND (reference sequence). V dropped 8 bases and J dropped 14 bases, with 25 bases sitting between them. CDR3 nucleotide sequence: TGTGCCAGTGTTATCGAGGTTGGGGCTAGTTTCGAGTTCTTC. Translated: CASVIEVGASFEFF.

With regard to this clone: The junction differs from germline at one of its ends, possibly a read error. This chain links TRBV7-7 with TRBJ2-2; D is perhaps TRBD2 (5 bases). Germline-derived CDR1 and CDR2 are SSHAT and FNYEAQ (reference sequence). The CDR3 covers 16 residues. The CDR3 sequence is CASTIAPGSNTGELFF. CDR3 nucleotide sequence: TGTGCTAGCACTATAGCCCCGGGGTCGAACACCGGGGAGCTGTTTTTT.

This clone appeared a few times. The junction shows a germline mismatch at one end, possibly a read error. The CDR3 DNA follows: TGTGCCAGCATCTTAAGGGGAGGCACTGAAGCTTTCTTT. Encoded protein: CASILRGGTEAFF. V usage is TRBV11-1 and J usage is TRBJ1-1, with D tentatively TRBD1 (5 bases). The germline V gene has CDR1 SGHAT and CDR2 FQDESV (reference sequence). This CDR3 has 13 residues.

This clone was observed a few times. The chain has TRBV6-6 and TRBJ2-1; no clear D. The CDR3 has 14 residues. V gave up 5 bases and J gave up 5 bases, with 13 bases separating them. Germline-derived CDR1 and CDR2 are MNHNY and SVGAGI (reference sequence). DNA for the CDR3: TGTGCCAGCAGTCCTAGACTTGCAGACAATGAGCAGTTCTTC. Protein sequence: CASSPRLADNEQFF.

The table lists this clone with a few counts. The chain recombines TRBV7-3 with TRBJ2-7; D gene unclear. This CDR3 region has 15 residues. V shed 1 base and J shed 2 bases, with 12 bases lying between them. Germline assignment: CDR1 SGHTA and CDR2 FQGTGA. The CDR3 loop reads CASSLSSSSTYEQYF. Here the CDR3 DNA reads TGTGCCAGCAGCTTAAGTTCCAGTTCCACCTACGAGCAGTACTTC.

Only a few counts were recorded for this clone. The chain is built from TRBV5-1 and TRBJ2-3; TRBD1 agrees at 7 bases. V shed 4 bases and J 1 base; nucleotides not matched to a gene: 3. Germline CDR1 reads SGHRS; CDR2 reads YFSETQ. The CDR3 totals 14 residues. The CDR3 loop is CASSPQGGTDTQYF. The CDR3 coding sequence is TGCGCCAGCAGCCCTCAGGGGGGCACAGATACGCAGTATTTT.

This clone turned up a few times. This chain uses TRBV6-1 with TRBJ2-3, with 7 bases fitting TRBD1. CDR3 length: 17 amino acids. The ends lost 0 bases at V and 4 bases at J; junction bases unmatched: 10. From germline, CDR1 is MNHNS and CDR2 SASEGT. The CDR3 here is CASSEARGPTQPDTQYF. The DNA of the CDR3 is TGTGCCAGCAGTGAAGCGAGGGGGCCCACTCAACCAGATACGCAGTATTTT.

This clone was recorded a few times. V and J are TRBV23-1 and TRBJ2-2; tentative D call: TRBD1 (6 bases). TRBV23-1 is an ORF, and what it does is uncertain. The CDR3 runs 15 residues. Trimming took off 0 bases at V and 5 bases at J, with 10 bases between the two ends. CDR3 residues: CASSQSARGTGELFF. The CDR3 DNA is TGCGCCAGCAGTCAATCGGCCAGGGGAACCGGGGAGCTGTTTTTT.

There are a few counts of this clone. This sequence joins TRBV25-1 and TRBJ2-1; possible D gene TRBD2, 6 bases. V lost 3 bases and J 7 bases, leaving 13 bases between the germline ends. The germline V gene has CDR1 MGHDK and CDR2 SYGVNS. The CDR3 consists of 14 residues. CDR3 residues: CASSDLRAGNEQFF. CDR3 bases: TGTGCCAGCAGTGACCTAAGGGCGGGGAATGAGCAGTTCTTC. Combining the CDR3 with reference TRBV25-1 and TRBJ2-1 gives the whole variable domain EADIYQTPRYLVIGTGKKITLECSQTMGHDKMYWYQQDPGMELHLIHYSYGVNSTEKGDLSSESTVSRIRTEHFPLTLESARPSHTSQYLCASSDLRAGNEQFFGPGTRLTVL.

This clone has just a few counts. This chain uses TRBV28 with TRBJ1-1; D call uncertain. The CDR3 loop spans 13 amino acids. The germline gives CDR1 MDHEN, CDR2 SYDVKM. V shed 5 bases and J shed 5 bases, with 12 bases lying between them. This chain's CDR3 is CASSPPPGTEAFF. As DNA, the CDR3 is TGTGCCAGCAGTCCCCCGCCGGGGACTGAAGCTTTCTTT.

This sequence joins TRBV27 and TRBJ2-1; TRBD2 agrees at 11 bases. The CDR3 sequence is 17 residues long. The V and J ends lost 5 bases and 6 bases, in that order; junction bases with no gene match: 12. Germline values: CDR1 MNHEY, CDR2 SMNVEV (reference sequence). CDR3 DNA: TGTGCCAGCAGTATCCTGGAGACTAGCGGGACTAGCAATGAGCAGTTCTTC. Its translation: CASSILETSGTSNEQFF.

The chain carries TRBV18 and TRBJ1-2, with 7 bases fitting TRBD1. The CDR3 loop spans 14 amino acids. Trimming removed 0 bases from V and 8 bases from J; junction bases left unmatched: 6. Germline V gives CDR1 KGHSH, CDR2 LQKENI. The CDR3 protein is CASSPPGGDSGYTF. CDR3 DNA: TGTGCCAGCTCACCACCAGGGGGCGATAGCGGCTACACCTTC.

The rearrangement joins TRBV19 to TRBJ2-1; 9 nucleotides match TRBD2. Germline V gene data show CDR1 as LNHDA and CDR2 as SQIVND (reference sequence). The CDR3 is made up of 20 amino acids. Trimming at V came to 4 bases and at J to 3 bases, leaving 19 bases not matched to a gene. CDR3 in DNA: TGTGCCAGTAGTACCCTTGGACTAGCGTCGCTTCAACCCCGCTACAATGAGCAGTTCTTC. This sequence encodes CASSTLGLASLQPRYNEQFF.

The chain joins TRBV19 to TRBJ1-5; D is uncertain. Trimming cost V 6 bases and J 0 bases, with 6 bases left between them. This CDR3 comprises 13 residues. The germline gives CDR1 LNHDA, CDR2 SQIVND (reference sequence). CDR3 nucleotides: TGTGCCAGTAGGAGCTATAGCAATCAGCCCCAGCATTTT. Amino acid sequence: CASRSYSNQPQHF.

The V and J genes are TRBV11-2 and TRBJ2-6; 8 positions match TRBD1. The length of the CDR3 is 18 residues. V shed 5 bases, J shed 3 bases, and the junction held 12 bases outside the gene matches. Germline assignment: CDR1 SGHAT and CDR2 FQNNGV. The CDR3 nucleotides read TGTGCCAGCAGCCTAGTTGGACAGGGTCGAAGTGGGGCCAACGTCCTGACTTTC. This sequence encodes CASSLVGQGRSGANVLTF.

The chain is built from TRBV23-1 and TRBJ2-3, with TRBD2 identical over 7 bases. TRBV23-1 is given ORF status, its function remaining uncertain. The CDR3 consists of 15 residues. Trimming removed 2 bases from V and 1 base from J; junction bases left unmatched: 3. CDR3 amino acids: CASSQPAGGTDTQYF. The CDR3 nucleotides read TGCGCCAGCAGTCAACCGGCGGGAGGCACAGATACGCAGTATTTT.

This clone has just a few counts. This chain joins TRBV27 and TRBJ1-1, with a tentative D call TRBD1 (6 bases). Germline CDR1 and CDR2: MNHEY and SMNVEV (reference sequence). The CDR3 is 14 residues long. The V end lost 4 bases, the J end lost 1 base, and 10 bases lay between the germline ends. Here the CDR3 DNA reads TGTGCCAGCAGTTCGCTGGGGGCGAACACTGAAGCTTTCTTT. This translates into CASSSLGANTEAFF.

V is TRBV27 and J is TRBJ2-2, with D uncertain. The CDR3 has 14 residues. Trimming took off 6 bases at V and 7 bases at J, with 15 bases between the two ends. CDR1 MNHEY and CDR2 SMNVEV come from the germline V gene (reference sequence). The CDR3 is CASSQSVLSGELFF. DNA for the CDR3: TGTGCCAGCAGCCAGAGCGTATTAAGCGGGGAGCTGTTTTTT.

CDR3: CASSTTGGGEPQHF. DNA for the CDR3: TGTGCCAGCAGCACCACAGGGGGAGGTGAGCCCCAGCATTTT. The V gene is TRBV7-9, the J gene TRBJ1-5, with TRBD1 matching 8 bases. Trimming cost V 5 bases and J 8 bases; bases outside gene matches: 8. The V gene's germline CDR1 is SEHNR and CDR2 FQNEAQ (reference sequence). The CDR3 length is 14 residues.

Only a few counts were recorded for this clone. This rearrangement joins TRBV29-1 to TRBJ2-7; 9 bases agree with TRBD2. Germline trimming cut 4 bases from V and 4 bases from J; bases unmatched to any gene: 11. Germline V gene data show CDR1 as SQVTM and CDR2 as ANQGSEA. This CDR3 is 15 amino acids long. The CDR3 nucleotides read TGCAGCGTTGGGCCCCTTGCGGGAGGGCCGTACGAGCAGTACTTC. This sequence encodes CSVGPLAGGPYEQYF.

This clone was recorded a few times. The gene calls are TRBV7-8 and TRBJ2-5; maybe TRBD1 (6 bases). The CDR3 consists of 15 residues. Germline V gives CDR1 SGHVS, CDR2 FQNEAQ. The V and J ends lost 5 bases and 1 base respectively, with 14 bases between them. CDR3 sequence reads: CASSTTGTTQETQYF. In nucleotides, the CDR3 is TGTGCCAGCAGCACCACCGGGACAACCCAAGAGACCCAGTACTTC.

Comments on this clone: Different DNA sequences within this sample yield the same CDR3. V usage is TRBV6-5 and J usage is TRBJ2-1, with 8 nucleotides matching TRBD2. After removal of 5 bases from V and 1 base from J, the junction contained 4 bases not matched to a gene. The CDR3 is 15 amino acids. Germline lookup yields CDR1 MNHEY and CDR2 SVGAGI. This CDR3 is CASSGTSGSYNEQFF. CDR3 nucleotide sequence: TGTGCCAGCAGTGGGACTAGTGGTTCCTACAATGAGCAGTTCTTC.